This T cell receptor (beta chain) was obtained from a study of T cell responses to AZD1222 COVID-19 vaccine. Trimming took off 2 bases at V and 1 base at J, with 8 bases between the two ends. The CDR3 totals 15 residues. Germline V gives CDR1 MDHEN, CDR2 SYDVKM. Concerning this clone itself: Its matching antigen is unknown.

Study outcomes and limitations: Just a handful of people given AZD1222 tested seropositive at baseline. Spike was spanned by vaccine-associated CD4 TCRs, which were dominant at 160-218 and 743-854.

Sequencing used immunoSEQ multiplex PCR; TCRdb keeps in-frame clones, though not all of them. The sample includes about 160,000 clones, approximately 90% of them seen just once. The genes are TRBV28 and TRBJ2-2; tentatively, D is TRBD1 (6 bases). The TCR originated in an adult in good health. Specimen: peripheral blood, collected on day 0 of AZD1222 vaccination. CDR3 sequence: CASSLRGKNTGELFF. In DNA form, the CDR3 reads TGTGCCAGCAGTTTAAGGGGGAAGAACACCGGGGAGCTGTTTTTT.